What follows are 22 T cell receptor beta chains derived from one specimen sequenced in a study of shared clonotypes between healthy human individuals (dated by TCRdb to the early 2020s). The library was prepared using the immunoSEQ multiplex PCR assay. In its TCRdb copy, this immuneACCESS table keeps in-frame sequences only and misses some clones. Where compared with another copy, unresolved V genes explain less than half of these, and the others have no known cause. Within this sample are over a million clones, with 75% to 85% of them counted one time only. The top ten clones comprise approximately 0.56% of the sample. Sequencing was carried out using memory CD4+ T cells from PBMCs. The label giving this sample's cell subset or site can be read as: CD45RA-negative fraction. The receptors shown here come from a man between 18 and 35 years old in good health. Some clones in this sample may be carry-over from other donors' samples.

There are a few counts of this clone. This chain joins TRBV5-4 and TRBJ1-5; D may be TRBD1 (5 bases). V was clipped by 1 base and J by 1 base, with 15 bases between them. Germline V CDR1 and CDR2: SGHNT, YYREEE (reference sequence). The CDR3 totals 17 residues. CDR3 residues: CASSLFLPGRSNQPQHF. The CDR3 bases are TGTGCCAGCAGCTTGTTTCTTCCGGGACGGAGCAATCAGCCCCAGCATTTT.

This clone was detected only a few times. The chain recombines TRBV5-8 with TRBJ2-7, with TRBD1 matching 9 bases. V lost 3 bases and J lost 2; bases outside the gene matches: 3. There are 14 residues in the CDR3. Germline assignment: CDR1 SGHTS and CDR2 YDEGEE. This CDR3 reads CASSSRTGAYEQYF. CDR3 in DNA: TGTGCCAGCAGCTCTCGGACAGGGGCCTACGAGCAGTACTTC.

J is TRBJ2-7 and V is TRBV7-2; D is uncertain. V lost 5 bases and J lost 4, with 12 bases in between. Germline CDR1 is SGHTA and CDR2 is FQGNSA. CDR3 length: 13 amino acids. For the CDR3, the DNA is TGTGCCAGCAGCGTCGACTGGCGTTACGAGCAGTACTTC. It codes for CASSVDWRYEQYF.

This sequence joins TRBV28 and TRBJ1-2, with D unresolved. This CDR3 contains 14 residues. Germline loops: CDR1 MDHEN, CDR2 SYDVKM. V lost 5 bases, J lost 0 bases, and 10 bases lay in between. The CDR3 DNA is TGTGCCAGCAGTGTCGGATCGGCTAACTATGGCTACACCTTC. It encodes CASSVGSANYGYTF.

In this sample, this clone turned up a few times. The CDR3 is CASSPTPGEREQYF. The CDR3 DNA reads as TGTGCCAGCTCACCAACGCCAGGGGAGAGGGAGCAGTACTTC. The rearrangement joins TRBV18 to TRBJ2-7; D is possibly TRBD1 (6 bases). Germline V gene sequence: CDR1 KGHSH, CDR2 LQKENI. The V gene lost 2 bases and the J gene lost 7 bases, with 15 bases spanning the gap. The CDR3 covers 14 residues.

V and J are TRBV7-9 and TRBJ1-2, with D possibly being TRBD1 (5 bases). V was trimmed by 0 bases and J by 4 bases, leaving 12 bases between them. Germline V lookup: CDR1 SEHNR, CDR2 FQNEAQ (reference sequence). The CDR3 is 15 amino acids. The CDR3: CASSLALGAAYGYTF. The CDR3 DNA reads TGTGCCAGCAGCTTAGCGCTAGGGGCCGCCTATGGCTACACCTTC.

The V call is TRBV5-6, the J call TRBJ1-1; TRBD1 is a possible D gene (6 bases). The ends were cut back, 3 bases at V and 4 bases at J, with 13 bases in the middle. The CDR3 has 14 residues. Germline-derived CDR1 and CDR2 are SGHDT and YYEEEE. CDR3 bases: TGTGCCAGCAGCTACTACAGGGAGGGCACTGAAGCTTTCTTT. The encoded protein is CASSYYREGTEAFF.

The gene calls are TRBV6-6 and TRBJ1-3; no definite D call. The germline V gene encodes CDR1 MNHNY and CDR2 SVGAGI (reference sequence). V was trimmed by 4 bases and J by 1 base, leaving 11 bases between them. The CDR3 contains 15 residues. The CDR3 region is CASSFLGRSGNTIYF. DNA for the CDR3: TGTGCCAGCAGTTTCCTAGGGAGGTCTGGAAACACCATATATTTT.

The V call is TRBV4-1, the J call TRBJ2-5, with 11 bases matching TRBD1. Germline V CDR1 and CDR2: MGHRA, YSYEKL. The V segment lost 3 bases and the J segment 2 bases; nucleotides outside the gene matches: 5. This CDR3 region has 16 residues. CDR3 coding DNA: TGCGCCAGCAGCCACGAGGGGACAGGGGGTCAAGAGACCCAGTACTTC. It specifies CASSHEGTGGQETQYF.

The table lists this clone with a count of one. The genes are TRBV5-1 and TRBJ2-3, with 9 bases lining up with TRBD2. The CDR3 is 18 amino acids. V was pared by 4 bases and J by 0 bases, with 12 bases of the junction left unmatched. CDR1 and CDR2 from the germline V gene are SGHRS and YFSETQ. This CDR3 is CASSLPGLAGTSTDTQYF. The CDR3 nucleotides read TGCGCCAGCAGCCTACCGGGGCTAGCGGGAACTAGCACAGATACGCAGTATTTT. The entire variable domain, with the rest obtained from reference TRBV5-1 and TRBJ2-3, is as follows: KAGVTQTPRYLIKTRGQQVTLSCSPISGHRSVSWYQQTPGQGLQFLFEYFSETQRNKGNFPGRFSGRQFSNSRSEMNVSTLELGDSALYLCASSLPGLAGTSTDTQYFGPGTRLTVL.

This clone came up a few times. The CDR3 region is CASSDRGYGGNQPQHF. The CDR3 DNA is TGTGCCAGCAGTGACAGGGGCTATGGTGGCAATCAGCCCCAGCATTTT. The V and J genes are TRBV28 and TRBJ1-5, with TRBD1 matching 8 bases. V gave up 5 bases and J gave up 2 bases; unmatched junction bases: 8. The length of the CDR3 is 16 residues. In germline, CDR1 is MDHEN, CDR2 SYDVKM.

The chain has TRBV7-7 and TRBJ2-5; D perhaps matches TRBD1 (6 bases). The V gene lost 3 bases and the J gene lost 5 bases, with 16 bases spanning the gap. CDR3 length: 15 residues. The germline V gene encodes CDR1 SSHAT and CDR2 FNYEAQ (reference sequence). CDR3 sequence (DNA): TGTGCCAGCAGCTTGACAGGTGGGGCCGAGGAGACCCAGTACTTC. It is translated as CASSLTGGAEETQYF.

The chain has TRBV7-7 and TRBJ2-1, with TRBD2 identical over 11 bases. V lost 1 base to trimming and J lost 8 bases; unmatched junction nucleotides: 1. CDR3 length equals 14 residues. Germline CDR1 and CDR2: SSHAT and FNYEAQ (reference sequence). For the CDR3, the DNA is TGTGCCAGCAGCTTAGGGACTAGCGGGTATGAGCAGTTCTTC. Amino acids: CASSLGTSGYEQFF. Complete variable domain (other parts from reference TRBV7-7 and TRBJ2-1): GAGVSQSPRYKVTKRGQDVTLRCDPISSHATLYWYQQALGQGPEFLTYFNYEAQPDKSGLPSDRFSAERPEGSISTLTIQRTEQRDSAMYRCASSLGTSGYEQFFGPGTRLTVL.

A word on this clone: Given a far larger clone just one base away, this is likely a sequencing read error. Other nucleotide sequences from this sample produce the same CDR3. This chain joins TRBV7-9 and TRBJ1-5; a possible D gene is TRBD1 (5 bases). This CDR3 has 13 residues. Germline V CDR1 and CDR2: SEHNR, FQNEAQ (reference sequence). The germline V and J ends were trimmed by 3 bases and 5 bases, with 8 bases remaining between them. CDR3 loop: CASSFGGDQPQHF. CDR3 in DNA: TGTGCCAGCAGCTTTGGGGGGGATCAGCCCCAGCATTTT.

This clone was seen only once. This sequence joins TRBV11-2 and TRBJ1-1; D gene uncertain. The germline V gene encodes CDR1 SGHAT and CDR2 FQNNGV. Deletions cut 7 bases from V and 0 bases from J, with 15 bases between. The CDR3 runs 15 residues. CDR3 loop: CASIPGAGMNTEAFF. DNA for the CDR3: TGTGCCAGCATCCCTGGAGCGGGCATGAACACTGAAGCTTTCTTT.

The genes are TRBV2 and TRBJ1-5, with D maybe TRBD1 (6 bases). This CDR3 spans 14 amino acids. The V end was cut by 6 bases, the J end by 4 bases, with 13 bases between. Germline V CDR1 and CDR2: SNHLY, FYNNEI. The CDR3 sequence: CASRTQGENQPQHF. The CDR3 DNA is TGTGCCAGCAGAACACAGGGTGAGAATCAGCCCCAGCATTTT.

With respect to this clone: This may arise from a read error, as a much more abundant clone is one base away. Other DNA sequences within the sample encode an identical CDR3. CDR3: CASSSLAGGNLYNEQFF. In DNA, the CDR3 is TGTGCCAGCAGCTCCCTAGCGGGAGGGAACCTCTACAATGAGCAGTTCTTC. The rearrangement joins TRBV5-6 to TRBJ2-1, with 12 bases aligning to TRBD2. The CDR3 length is 17 residues. The J segment lost 3 bases and the V segment lost 3 bases, leaving 7 bases of the junction unmatched. CDR1 is SGHDT and CDR2 is YYEEEE in the germline V gene.

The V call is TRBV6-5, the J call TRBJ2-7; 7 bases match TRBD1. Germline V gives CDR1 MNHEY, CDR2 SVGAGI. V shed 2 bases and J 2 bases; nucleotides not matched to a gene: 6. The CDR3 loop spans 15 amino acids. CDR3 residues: CASSYHTGATYEQYF. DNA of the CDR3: TGTGCCAGCAGTTACCACACAGGGGCCACCTACGAGCAGTACTTC.

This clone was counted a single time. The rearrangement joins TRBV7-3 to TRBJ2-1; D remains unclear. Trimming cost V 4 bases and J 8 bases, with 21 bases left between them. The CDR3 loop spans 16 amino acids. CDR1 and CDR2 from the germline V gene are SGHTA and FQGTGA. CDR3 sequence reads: CASSSAGALGFDEQFF. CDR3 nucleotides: TGTGCCAGCAGCTCAGCTGGAGCCCTAGGGTTCGATGAGCAGTTCTTC.

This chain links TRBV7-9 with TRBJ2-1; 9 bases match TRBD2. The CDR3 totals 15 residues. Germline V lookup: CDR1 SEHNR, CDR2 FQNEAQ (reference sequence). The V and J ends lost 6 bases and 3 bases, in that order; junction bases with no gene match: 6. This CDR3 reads CASRWASGNYNEQFF. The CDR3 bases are TGTGCCAGCAGATGGGCTAGCGGGAACTACAATGAGCAGTTCTTC.

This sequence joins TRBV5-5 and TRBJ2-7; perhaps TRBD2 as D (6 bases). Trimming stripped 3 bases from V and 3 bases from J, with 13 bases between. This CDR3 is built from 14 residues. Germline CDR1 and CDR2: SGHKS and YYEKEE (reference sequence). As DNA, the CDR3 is TGTGCCAGCAGCTGGGGACTCGGAAACTACGAGCAGTACTTC. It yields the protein CASSWGLGNYEQYF.

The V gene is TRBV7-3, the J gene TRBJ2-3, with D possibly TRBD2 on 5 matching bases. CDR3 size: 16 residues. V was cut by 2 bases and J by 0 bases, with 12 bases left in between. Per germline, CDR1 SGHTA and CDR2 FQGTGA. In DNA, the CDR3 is TGTGCCAGCAGCTTAGGGGTAGGACTGAGCACAGATACGCAGTATTTT. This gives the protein CASSLGVGLSTDTQYF.